A single sample is the source of the 24 T cell receptor beta chains below, sequenced in a study of T cells in Graves' hyperthyroidism and ophthalmopathy. It was RNA transcripts that yielded the amplified TCR beta CDR3 regions. HTBI primers drove first-round RT-PCR of the TCR CDR3. TCRdb independently ran MiXCR on the multiplex PCR reads; one entry per CDR3 protein. The sample shows 300,000 to 450,000 distinct CDR3 sequences, less than 15% of them seen only once. Sequencing was performed on blood. The receptors derive from a man aged 25 to 40 with Graves' hyperthyroidism that later progressed to Graves' ophthalmopathy.

The V gene is TRBV20-1, the J gene TRBJ2-2; 10 nucleotides agree with TRBD1. The CDR3 runs 14 residues. Germline loops: CDR1 DFQATT, CDR2 SNEGSKA (reference sequence). With 6 bases clipped from V and 1 base from J, the junction kept 2 bases outside the gene matches. The CDR3 is CSARDRGNTGELFF. Here the CDR3 DNA reads TGCAGTGCAAGGGACAGGGGGAACACCGGGGAGCTGTTTTTT.

This sequence joins TRBV15 and TRBJ2-3, with 10 bases fitting TRBD1. J was trimmed by 3 bases and V by 1 base; bases with no gene match: 1. CDR1 is LNHNV, CDR2 YYDKDF, per germline (reference sequence). The CDR3 consists of 15 residues. CDR3 nucleotide sequence: TGTGCCACCAGCAGAGGACAGGGGGCAACAGATACGCAGTATTTT. Residues: CATSRGQGATDTQYF.

This chain joins TRBV20-1 and TRBJ1-2, with D hard to call. The CDR3 has 12 residues. Between the trimmed V and J ends, which lost 0 bases and 8 bases, there was a span of 10 bases. Germline assignment: CDR1 DFQATT and CDR2 SNEGSKA (reference sequence). The chain's CDR3 is CSARDHSGGYTF. CDR3 coding DNA: TGCAGTGCTAGAGATCATAGTGGAGGCTACACCTTC.

A note on this clonotype: A read error may explain this, as a much larger clone is one base away. V usage is TRBV5-5 and J usage is TRBJ2-1, with TRBD2 matching over 15 bases. The CDR3 has 18 amino acids. Germline V gene lookup returns CDR1 SGHKS and CDR2 YYEKEE (reference sequence). This chain's CDR3 is CASSLGLAGGRSYNERFF. Here the CDR3 DNA reads TGTGCCAGCAGCCTAGGACTAGCGGGGGGGCGGTCCTACAATGAGCGGTTCTTC.

This clonotype appeared a few times. The rearrangement joins TRBV4-1 to TRBJ1-2, with no clear D. This CDR3 is built from 15 residues. Trimming stripped 1 base from V and 3 bases from J, with 12 bases between. Germline V gene data show CDR1 as MGHRA and CDR2 as YSYEKL. This chain's CDR3 is CASSQVHSFHYGYTF. The DNA for the CDR3 is TGCGCCAGCAGCCAAGTTCACAGCTTCCACTATGGCTACACCTTC.

At least ten counts were recorded for this clonotype. This sequence joins TRBV7-9 and TRBJ1-1; D remains ambiguous. This CDR3 region has 17 residues. Trimming left V 1 base short and J 0 bases short, with 15 bases between. Germline V CDR1 and CDR2: SEHNR, FQNEAQ (reference sequence). DNA of the CDR3: TGTGCCAGCAGCTTAGTACTAGGCTGGGATTTGAACACTGAAGCTTTCTTT. Protein sequence: CASSLVLGWDLNTEAFF.

This sequence joins TRBV4-1 and TRBJ2-4; D may be TRBD1 or TRBD2 (5 bases each). The CDR3 consists of 14 residues. CDR1 and CDR2 from the germline V gene are MGHRA and YSYEKL. Trimming took off 0 bases at V and 6 bases at J, with 9 bases between the two ends. CDR3 coding DNA: TGCGCCAGCAGCCAAGATACGAGGGGAAACATTCAGTACTTC. The encoded protein is CASSQDTRGNIQYF.

The V gene is TRBV19, the J gene TRBJ1-5, with D possibly being TRBD1 (5 bases). This CDR3 region has 16 residues. Germline assignment: CDR1 LNHDA and CDR2 SQIVND (reference sequence). With 3 bases removed from V and 6 bases from J, the gap between germline ends came to 18 bases. Here the CDR3 DNA reads TGTGCCAGTAGTATCATTGGGGACCCTGGGGCTCAGCCCCAGCATTTT. Amino acid sequence: CASSIIGDPGAQPQHF.

This clonotype was seen at least ten times. The genes are TRBV6-1 and TRBJ1-1, with D unresolved. This CDR3 has 14 residues. The germline V gene has CDR1 MNHNS and CDR2 SASEGT. CDR3 protein: CASTHGAVNTEAFF. The CDR3 DNA is TGTGCGTCTACCCACGGTGCGGTGAACACTGAAGCTTTCTTT.

This chain links TRBV30 with TRBJ1-1; D remains ambiguous. The V gene lost 4 bases and the J gene lost 11 bases, with 17 bases spanning the gap. CDR1 is GTSNPN and CDR2 is SVGIG in the germline V gene (reference sequence). The CDR3 length is 12 residues. This chain's CDR3 is CAWTRGPSIAFF. Here the CDR3 DNA reads TGTGCCTGGACTCGAGGACCGAGTATCGCTTTCTTT.

The chain joins TRBV24-1 to TRBJ2-1; 12 bases fit TRBD2. Germline values: CDR1 KGHDR, CDR2 SFDVKD. Losses at the gene ends were 5 bases for V and 0 bases for J; bases not matched to a gene: 4. This CDR3 has 17 residues. This CDR3 is CATSGLAGGSSYNEQFF. CDR3 DNA sequence: TGTGCCACCAGTGGGCTAGCGGGGGGGAGCTCCTACAATGAGCAGTTCTTC.

The chain employs TRBV24-1 and TRBJ1-1; a possible D gene is TRBD1 (5 bases). V lost 2 bases, J lost 10 bases, and 10 bases lay in between. Germline CDR1 KGHDR, CDR2 SFDVKD. This CDR3 has 12 amino acids. CDR3 sequence reads: CATSDYQGSAFF. The CDR3 DNA follows: TGTGCCACCAGTGATTACCAGGGATCAGCTTTCTTT.

This clonotype was observed a few times. This sequence joins TRBV11-2 and TRBJ1-3, with D unresolved. This CDR3 is 15 amino acids long. Germline V gene sequence: CDR1 SGHAT, CDR2 FQNNGV. Trimming cost V 8 bases and J 0 bases, with 14 bases left between them. CDR3 nucleotides: TGTGCCAGCGGCGTGAACGATTACTCTGGAAACACCATATATTTT. Translating it yields CASGVNDYSGNTIYF.

This clonotype was seen ten or more times. This chain uses TRBV5-1 with TRBJ2-7; maybe TRBD1 (5 bases). Germline V gene lookup returns CDR1 SGHRS and CDR2 YFSETQ. The CDR3 contains 14 residues. V gave up 5 bases and J gave up 0 bases, with 12 bases separating them. The DNA of the CDR3 is TGCGCCAGCAGTGTGGGGCAGTCCTCCTACGAGCAGTACTTC. It specifies CASSVGQSSYEQYF.

With regard to this clonotype: This may arise from a read error, as a much more abundant clone is one base away. The V call is TRBV20-1, the J call TRBJ1-1; D gene unclear. Trimming removed 7 bases from V and 4 bases from J, with 19 bases in between. CDR3 size: 14 residues. Germline V gene data show CDR1 as DFQATT and CDR2 as SNEGSKA (reference sequence). The CDR3: CSGDGPDARTEAFF. For the CDR3, the DNA is TGCAGTGGGGATGGTCCTGACGCTCGCACTGAAGCTTTCTTT.

This rearrangement joins TRBV11-2 to TRBJ2-4; a possible D gene is TRBD2 (6 bases). This CDR3 has 16 amino acids. Trimming took 4 bases from V and 1 from J, leaving 14 bases between them. Germline V gene lookup returns CDR1 SGHAT and CDR2 FQNNGV. DNA of the CDR3: TGTGCCAGCAGCTCACCCCCGGGAGAGGCCAAAAACATTCAGTACTTC. This sequence encodes CASSSPPGEAKNIQYF.

The gene calls are TRBV25-1 and TRBJ1-1; D gene unclear. The CDR3 runs 11 residues. Germline V gene data show CDR1 as MGHDK and CDR2 as SYGVNS. V was pared by 3 bases and J by 6 bases, with 5 bases between. The DNA of the CDR3 is TGTGCCAGCAGTGAGTACGCTGAAGCTTTCTTT. Its protein is CASSEYAEAFF.

The CDR3 nucleotides are TGTGCCAGCAGCGGAGGGCCCAAAAACATTCAGTACTTC. Amino acid sequence: CASSGGPKNIQYF. The genes are TRBV7-2 and TRBJ2-4; a possible D gene is TRBD2 (6 bases). Between the trimmed V and J ends, which lost 5 bases and 2 bases, there was a span of 7 bases. CDR1 and CDR2 (germline): SGHTA, FQGNSA. The CDR3 totals 13 residues.

This clonotype was observed many times. The V call is TRBV7-9, the J call TRBJ2-7; D is possibly TRBD1 (6 bases). The CDR3 consists of 15 residues. CDR1 is SEHNR, CDR2 FQNEAQ, per germline (reference sequence). The V end was cut by 0 bases, the J end by 1 base, with 10 bases between. The CDR3 bases are TGTGCCAGCAGCTTAGCTCGGGACATATCCTACGAGCAGTACTTC. Translation: CASSLARDISYEQYF.

In its sample, this clonotype was seen many times. The J gene is TRBJ1-5, the V gene TRBV15, with D possibly being TRBD1 (5 bases). CDR1 and CDR2 from the germline V gene are LNHNV and YYDKDF (reference sequence). This CDR3 contains 14 residues. Trimming shortened V by 0 bases and J by 4 bases, and 7 bases separated the two germline ends. Here the CDR3 reads CATSRDRANQPQHF. The CDR3 nucleotides are TGTGCCACCAGCAGAGACAGGGCTAATCAGCCCCAGCATTTT.

This clonotype was counted at least ten times. This chain connects TRBV14 to TRBJ2-7; 8 bases align to TRBD1. V lost 2 bases to trimming and J lost 5 bases; unmatched junction nucleotides: 8. This CDR3 is built from 15 residues. Germline lookup yields CDR1 SGHDN and CDR2 FVKESK. The CDR3 bases are TGTGCCAGCAGCCAAAGAAGACAGGGGAAAGACGAGCAGTACTTC. Its translation is CASSQRRQGKDEQYF.

To note about this clonotype: One junction end disagrees with the germline gene, perhaps due to a read error. The chain links TRBV11-1 to TRBJ2-2; D uncertain. Looked up from germline, CDR1 is SGHAT and CDR2 is FQDESV (reference sequence). The CDR3 loop spans 14 amino acids. CDR3 sequence reads: CARSLQGNTGELFF. The CDR3 bases are TGTGCCAGGAGCTTACAAGGGAACACCGGGGAGCTGTTTTTT.

This clonotype was recorded a few times. The chain has TRBV6-1 and TRBJ2-6, with D maybe TRBD1 (5 bases). The CDR3 is 15 residues long. Germline V gene data show CDR1 as MNHNS and CDR2 as SASEGT. The V end lost 6 bases, the J end lost 2 bases, and 11 bases lay between the germline ends. CDR3 coding DNA: TGTGCCAGCAGGTCCAGGGTTGCTGGGGCCAACGTCCTGACTTTC. Protein: CASRSRVAGANVLTF.

The rearrangement links TRBV10-3 to TRBJ1-2, with 7 bases matching TRBD1. Germline V CDR1 and CDR2: ENHRY, SYGVKD. The CDR3 contains 11 residues. The V and J ends lost 10 bases and 4 bases, in that order; junction bases with no gene match: 3. The CDR3 reads CASGQAYGYTF. In DNA, the CDR3 is TGTGCCAGCGGACAGGCCTATGGCTACACCTTC.